Listed below are T cell receptor beta chains from one sample, sequenced in a study of blood T cell repertoires in COVID-19. Sequencing was performed with immunoSEQ multiplex PCR; in TCRdb, only in-frame clones are kept and a portion is missing. The table includes 150,000 to 200,000 clones, 83% detected once. Material: peripheral blood. These receptors all come from a woman in her forties with acute or convalescent COVID-19. Both conserved end residues are trimmed from each CDR3. Only some rows state a clone size, as once, few, many or a class for expanded clones.

clone size	CDR3 length	V gene	J gene	CDR3 protein
few	16	TRBV19	TRBJ2-2	ASTSRSPGQGSTGELF
.	14	TRBV4-2	TRBJ2-1	ASSQVQTSGRYEQF
.	13	TRBV3-1/TRBV3-2	TRBJ2-7	ASSLSRLGRYEQY
.	13	TRBV9	TRBJ2-2	ASSVKGVLSGELF
.	11	TRBV13	TRBJ2-1	ASSSRSPNEQF
.	14	TRBV5-5	TRBJ2-3	ASSLVQGGKRDTQY
.	11	TRBV19	TRBJ1-3	ASSLDFGNTIY
.	13	TRBV5-6	TRBJ2-2	ASSVGTGDTGELF
.	12	TRBV3-1/TRBV3-2	TRBJ2-7	ASSQGGGVNEQY
.	12	TRBV18	TRBJ1-1	ASSSGHMNTEAF
once	14	TRBV11-2	TRBJ2-2	ASSPSSGQNTGELF
.	11	TRBV5-1	TRBJ1-1	ASSLAGRSEAF
.	11	TRBV12-5	TRBJ2-3	ASGTSAPDTQY
.	9	TRBV3-1/TRBV3-2	TRBJ2-7	ASSQGGEQY
.	12	TRBV19	TRBJ1-4	ASETGGGGEKLF
.	8	TRBV5-4	TRBJ2-5	ATLGGTQY
.	15	TRBV28	TRBJ1-5	ASSFPPFGRVDQPQH
.	13	TRBV6-2/TRBV6-3	TRBJ2-2	ASSYRAGANGELF
.	13	TRBV6-5	TRBJ2-7	ASSYSGTGFYEQY
once	13	TRBV5-1	TRBJ2-2	ASLRDPGLSGELF
once	11	TRBV24-1	TRBJ2-1	ATSGPAGTEQF
.	15	TRBV7-2	TRBJ2-3	ASSRPDWEGITDTQY
.	13	TRBV6-1	TRBJ2-1	ASSPHDGDYNEQF
.	12	TRBV28	TRBJ2-1	ASSPLPNANEQF
.	11	TRBV6-5	TRBJ1-4	ASKRGLGEKLF
.	14	TRBV4-2	TRBJ1-6	ASSQEIRGFPPPLH
.	15	TRBV24-1	TRBJ2-3	ATSESSGRAREDTQY
.	14	TRBV6-6	TRBJ2-3	ASTIIAGSLGDTQY
.	16	TRBV6-1	TRBJ1-5	ASSEFGQDPYSNQPQH
once	13	TRBV28	TRBJ1-5	ASSPLGTGHQPQH
.	11	TRBV28	TRBJ2-7	ASIAGGFYEQY
.	12	TRBV11-2	TRBJ1-6	ASRPGSFNSPLH
.	15	TRBV27	TRBJ2-6	ASSLYGTGYGANVLT
.	12	TRBV5-1	TRBJ1-2	ASSQGAENYGYT
.	11	TRBV9	TRBJ1-6	ASSGQANSPLH
once	12	TRBV7-2	TRBJ2-3	ASSLSRGTDTQY
.	12	TRBV5-4	TRBJ2-7	ASSPRDTTYEQY